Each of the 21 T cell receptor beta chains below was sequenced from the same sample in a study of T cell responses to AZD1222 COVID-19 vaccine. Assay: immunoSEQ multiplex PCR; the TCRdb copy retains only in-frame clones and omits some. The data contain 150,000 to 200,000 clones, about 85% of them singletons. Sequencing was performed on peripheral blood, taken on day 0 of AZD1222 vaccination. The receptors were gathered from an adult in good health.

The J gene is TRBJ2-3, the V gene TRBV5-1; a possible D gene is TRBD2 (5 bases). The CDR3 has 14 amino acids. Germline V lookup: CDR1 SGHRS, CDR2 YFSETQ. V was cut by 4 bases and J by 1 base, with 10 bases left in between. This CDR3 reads CASSQTGGTDTQYF. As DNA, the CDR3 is TGCGCCAGCAGCCAGACCGGGGGCACAGATACGCAGTATTTT.

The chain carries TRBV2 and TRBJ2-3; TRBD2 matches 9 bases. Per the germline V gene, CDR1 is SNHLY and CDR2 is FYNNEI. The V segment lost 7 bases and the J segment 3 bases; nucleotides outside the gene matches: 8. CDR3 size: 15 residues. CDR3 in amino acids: CASMEATSGTDTQYF. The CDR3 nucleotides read TGTGCCAGCATGGAAGCGACTAGCGGAACAGATACGCAGTATTTT.

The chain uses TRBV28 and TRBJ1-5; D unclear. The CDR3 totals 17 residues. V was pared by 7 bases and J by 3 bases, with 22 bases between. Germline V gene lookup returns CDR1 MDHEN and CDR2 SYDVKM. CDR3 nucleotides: TGTGCCAGCACCCTAAGCGGGTTAACGGAGGACAATCAGCCCCAGCATTTT. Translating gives CASTLSGLTEDNQPQHF.

The CDR3 nucleotides are TGTGCCAGCAGCTTGGTACAATTCTCTGGAAACACCATATATTTT. Its protein product is CASSLVQFSGNTIYF. This chain uses TRBV5-6 with TRBJ1-3; D call uncertain. CDR1 SGHDT and CDR2 YYEEEE come from the germline V gene. Trimming cost V 0 bases and J 0 bases, with 7 bases left between them. The CDR3 runs 15 residues.

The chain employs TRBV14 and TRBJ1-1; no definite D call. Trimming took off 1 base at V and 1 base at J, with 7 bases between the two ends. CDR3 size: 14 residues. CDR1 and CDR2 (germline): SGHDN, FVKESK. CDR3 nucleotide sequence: TGTGCCAGCAGCCAAGCGGGCGCGAACACTGAAGCTTTCTTT. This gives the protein CASSQAGANTEAFF.

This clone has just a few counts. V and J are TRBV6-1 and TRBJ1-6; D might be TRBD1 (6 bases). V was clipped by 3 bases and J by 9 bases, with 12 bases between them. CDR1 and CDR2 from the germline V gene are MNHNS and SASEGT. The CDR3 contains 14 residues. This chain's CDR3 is CASSEVPGVSPLHF. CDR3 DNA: TGTGCCAGCAGTGAGGTACCAGGGGTTTCACCCCTCCACTTT.

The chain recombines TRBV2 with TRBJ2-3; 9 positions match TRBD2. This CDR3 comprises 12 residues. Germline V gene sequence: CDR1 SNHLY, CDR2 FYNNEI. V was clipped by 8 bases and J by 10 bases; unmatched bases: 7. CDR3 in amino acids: CASDLREGPQYF. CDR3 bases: TGTGCCAGCGACTTGCGGGAGGGCCCGCAGTATTTT.

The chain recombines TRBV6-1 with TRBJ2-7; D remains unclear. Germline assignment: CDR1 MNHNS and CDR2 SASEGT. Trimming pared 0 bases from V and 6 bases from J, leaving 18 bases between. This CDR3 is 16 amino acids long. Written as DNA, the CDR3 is TGTGCCAGCAGTGAAGCTCGAGACTCAATCTTAGTCGAGCAGTACTTC. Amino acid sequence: CASSEARDSILVEQYF.

In DNA form, the CDR3 reads TGTGCCAGCAGCCAGAGGGCGGGGCGGGAGATATACGAGCAGTACTTC. Protein: CASSQRAGREIYEQYF. The chain joins TRBV4-2 to TRBJ2-7; 7 bases line up with TRBD2. Germline CDR1 reads LGHNA; CDR2 reads YNFKEQ. CDR3 length: 16 residues. The J segment lost 4 bases and the V segment lost 3 bases, leaving 12 bases of the junction unmatched.

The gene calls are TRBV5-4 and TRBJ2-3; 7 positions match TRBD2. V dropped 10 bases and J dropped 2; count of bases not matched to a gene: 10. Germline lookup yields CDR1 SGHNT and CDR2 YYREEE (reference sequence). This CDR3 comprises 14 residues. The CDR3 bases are TGTGCCTCCTGGGGGGGGGTATCCACAGATACGCAGTATTTT. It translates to CASWGGVSTDTQYF.

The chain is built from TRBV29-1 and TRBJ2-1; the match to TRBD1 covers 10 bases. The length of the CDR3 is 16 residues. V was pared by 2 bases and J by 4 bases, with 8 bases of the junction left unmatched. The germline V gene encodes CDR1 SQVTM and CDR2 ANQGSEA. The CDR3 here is CSVEHGTGVRYNEQFF. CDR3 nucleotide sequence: TGCAGCGTTGAACACGGGACAGGGGTTCGTTACAATGAGCAGTTCTTC.

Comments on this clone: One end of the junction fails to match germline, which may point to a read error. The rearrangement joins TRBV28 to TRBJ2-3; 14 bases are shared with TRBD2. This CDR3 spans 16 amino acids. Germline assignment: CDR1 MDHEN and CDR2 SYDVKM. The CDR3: CASRGTSGSSTDTQYF. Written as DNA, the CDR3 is TGTGCCAGCAGGGGGACTAGCGGGAGCAGCACAGATACACAGTATTTT.

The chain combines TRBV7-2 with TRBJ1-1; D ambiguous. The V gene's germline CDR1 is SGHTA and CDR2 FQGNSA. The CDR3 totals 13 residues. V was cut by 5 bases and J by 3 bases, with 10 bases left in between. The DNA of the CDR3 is TGTGCCAGCAGCACAGCAAGTTACACTGAAGCTTTCTTT. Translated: CASSTASYTEAFF.

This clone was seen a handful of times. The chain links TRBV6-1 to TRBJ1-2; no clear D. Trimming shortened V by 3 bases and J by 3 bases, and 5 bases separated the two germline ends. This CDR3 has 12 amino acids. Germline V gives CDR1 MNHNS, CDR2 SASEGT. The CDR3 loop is CASSDRYYGYTF. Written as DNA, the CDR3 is TGTGCCAGCAGTGACCGCTACTATGGCTACACCTTC.

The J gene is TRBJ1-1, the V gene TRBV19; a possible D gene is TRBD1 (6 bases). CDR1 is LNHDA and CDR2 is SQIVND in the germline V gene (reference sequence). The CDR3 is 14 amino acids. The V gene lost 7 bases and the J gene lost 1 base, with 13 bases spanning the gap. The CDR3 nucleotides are TGTGCCAGTACAGGGGCAGTAAGGAACACTGAAGCTTTCTTT. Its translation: CASTGAVRNTEAFF.

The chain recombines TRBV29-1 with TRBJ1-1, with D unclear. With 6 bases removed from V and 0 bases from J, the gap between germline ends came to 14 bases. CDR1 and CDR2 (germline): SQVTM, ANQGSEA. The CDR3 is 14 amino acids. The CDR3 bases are TGCAGCGTACAGACCCCCACAATGAACACTGAAGCTTTCTTT. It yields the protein CSVQTPTMNTEAFF.

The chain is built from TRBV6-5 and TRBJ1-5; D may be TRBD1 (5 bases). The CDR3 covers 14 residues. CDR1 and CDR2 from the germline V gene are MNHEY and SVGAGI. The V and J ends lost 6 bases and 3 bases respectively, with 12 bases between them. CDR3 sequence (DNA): TGTGCCAGCAGGGGACTCCCGACCAATCAGCCCCAGCATTTT. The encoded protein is CASRGLPTNQPQHF.

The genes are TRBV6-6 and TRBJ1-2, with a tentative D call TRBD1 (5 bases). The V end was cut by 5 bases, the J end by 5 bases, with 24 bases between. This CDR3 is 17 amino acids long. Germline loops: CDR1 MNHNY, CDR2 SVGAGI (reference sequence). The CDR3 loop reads CASSHGASHHLRYGYTF. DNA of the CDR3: TGTGCCAGCAGTCACGGGGCATCCCATCACTTGCGGTATGGCTACACCTTC.

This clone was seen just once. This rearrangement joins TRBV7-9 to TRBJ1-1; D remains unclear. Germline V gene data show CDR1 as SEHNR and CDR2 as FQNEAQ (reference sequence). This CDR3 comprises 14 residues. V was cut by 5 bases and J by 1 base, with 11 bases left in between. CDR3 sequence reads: CASSPANRNTEAFF. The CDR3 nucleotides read TGTGCCAGCAGCCCTGCCAATCGGAACACTGAAGCTTTCTTT.

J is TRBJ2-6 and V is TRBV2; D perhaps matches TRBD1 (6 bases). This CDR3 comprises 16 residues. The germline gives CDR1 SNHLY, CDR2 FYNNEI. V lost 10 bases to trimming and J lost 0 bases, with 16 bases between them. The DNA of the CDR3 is TGTGCCATAGTGGACAGCTTCTCCTCTGGGGCCAACGTCCTGACTTTC. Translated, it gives CAIVDSFSSGANVLTF.

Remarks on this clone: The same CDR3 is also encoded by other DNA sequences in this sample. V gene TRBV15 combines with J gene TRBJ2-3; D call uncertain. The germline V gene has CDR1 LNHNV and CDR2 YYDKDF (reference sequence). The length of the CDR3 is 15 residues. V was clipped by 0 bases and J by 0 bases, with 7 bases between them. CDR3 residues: CATSRDRASTDTQYF. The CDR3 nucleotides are TGTGCCACCAGCAGAGATCGGGCTAGCACAGATACGCAGTATTTT. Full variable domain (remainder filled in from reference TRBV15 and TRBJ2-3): DAMVIQNPRYQVTQFGKPVTLSCSQTLNHNVMYWYQQKSSQAPKLLFHYYDKDFNNEADTPDNFQSRRPNTSFCFLDIRSPGLGDTAMYLCATSRDRASTDTQYFGPGTRLTVL.